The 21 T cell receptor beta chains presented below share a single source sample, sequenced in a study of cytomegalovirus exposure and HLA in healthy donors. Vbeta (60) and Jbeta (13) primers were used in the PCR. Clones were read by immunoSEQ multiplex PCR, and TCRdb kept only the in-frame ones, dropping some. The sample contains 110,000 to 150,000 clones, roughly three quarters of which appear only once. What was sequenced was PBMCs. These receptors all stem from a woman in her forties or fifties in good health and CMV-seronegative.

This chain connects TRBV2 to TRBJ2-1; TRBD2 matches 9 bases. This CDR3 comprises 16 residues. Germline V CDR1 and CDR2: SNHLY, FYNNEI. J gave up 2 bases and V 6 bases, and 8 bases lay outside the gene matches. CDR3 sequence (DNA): TGTGCCAGCAGACGTCTTGGCGGGGGGGCCTACAATGAGCAGTTCTTC. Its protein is CASRRLGGGAYNEQFF.

DNA for the CDR3: TGTGCCAGCAGCTCAGGGGGCAGGTCACCCCTCCACTTT. Translating gives CASSSGGRSPLHF. The chain links TRBV7-2 to TRBJ1-6; 8 positions agree with TRBD1. CDR1 SGHTA and CDR2 FQGNSA come from the germline V gene. The junction had 3 bases not matched to a gene; V was cut back by 4 bases and J by 10 bases. The CDR3 is 13 residues long.

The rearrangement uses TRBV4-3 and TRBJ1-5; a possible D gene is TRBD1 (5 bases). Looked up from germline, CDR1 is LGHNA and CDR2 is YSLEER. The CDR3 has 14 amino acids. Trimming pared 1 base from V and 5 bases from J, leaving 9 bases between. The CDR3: CASSQGRGDQPQHF. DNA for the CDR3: TGCGCCAGCAGCCAAGGGAGGGGTGATCAGCCCCAGCATTTT.

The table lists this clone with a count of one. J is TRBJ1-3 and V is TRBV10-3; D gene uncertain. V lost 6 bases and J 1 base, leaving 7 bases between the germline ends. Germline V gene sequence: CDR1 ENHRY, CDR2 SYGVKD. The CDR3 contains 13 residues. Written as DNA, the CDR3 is TGTGCCATCAGCGACATATCTGGAAACACCATATATTTT. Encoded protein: CAISDISGNTIYF.

The CDR3 protein is CASSYDSSGNTIYF. The CDR3 DNA follows: TGTGCCAGCAGTTATGACAGCTCTGGAAACACCATATATTTT. This sequence joins TRBV7-9 and TRBJ1-3; tentatively, D is TRBD1 (5 bases). The V gene lost 6 bases and the J gene lost 0 bases, with 9 bases spanning the gap. The CDR3 covers 14 residues. From germline, CDR1 is SEHNR and CDR2 FQNEAQ (reference sequence).

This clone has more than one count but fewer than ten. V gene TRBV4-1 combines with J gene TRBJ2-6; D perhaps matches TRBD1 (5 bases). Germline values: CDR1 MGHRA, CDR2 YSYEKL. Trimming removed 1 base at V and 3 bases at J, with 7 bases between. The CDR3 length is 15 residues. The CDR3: CASSQGQGGANVLTF. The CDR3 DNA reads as TGCGCCAGCAGCCAAGGGCAGGGTGGGGCCAACGTCCTGACTTTC.

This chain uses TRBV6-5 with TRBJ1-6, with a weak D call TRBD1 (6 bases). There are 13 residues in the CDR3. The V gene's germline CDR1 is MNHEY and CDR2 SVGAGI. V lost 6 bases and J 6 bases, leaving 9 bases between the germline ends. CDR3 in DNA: TGTGCCAGCAGAGACAGGTTTAATTCACCCCTCCACTTT. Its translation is CASRDRFNSPLHF.

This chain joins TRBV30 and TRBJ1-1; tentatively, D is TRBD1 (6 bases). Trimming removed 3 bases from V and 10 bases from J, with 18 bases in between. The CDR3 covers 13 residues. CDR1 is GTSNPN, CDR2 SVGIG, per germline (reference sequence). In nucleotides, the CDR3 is TGTGCCTGGAGCCAATCAGGGGATTCATCAGCTTTCTTT. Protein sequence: CAWSQSGDSSAFF.

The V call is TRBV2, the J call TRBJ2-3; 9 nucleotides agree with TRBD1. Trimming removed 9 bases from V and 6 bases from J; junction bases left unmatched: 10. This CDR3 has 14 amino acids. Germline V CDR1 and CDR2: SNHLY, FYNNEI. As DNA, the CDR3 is TGTGCCAGTATCCGGGACAGGGCATTGGATACGCAGTATTTT. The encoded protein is CASIRDRALDTQYF.

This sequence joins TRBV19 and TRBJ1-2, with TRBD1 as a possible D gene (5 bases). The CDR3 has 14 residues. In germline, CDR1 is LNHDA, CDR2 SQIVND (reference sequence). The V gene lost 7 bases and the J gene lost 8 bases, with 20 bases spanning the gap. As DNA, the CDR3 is TGTGCCAGTACTAGAGGCCTGGGGCGGGGAGGCTACACCTTC. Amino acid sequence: CASTRGLGRGGYTF.

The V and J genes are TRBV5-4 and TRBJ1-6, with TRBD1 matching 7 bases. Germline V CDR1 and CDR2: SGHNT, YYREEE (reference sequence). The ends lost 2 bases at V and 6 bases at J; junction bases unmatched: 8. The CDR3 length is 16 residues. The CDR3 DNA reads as TGTGCCAGCAGCTTAAGGAAGACAGGGCTTAATTCACCCCTCCACTTT. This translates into CASSLRKTGLNSPLHF.

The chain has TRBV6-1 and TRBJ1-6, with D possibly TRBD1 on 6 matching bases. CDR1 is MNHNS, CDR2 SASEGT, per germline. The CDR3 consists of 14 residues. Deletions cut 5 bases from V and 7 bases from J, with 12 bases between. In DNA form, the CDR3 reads TGTGCCAGCAGTCGGACAGACCCCAATTCACCCCTCCACTTT. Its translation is CASSRTDPNSPLHF.

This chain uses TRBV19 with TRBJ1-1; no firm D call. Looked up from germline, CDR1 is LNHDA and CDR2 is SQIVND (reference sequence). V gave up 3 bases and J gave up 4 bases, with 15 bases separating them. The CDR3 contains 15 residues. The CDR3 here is CASSIPGNGFTEAFF. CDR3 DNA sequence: TGTGCCAGTAGTATCCCAGGTAATGGTTTCACTGAAGCTTTCTTT.

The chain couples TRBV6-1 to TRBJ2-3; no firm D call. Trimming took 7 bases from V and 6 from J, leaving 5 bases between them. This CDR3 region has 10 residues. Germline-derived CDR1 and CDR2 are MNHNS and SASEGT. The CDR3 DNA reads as TGTGCCAGCAAACTTGATACGCAGTATTTT. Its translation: CASKLDTQYF.

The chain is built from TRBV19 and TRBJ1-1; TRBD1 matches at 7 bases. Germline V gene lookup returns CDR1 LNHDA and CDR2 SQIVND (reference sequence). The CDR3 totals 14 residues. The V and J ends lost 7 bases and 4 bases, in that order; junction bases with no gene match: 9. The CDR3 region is CASTLDRASTEAFF. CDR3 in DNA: TGTGCCAGTACCCTAGACAGGGCAAGCACTGAAGCTTTCTTT.

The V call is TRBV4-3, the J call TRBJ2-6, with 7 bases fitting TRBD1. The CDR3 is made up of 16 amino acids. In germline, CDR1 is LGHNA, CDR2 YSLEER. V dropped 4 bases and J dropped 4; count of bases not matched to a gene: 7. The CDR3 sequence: CASSPQTGSGANVLTF. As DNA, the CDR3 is TGCGCCAGCAGCCCCCAGACAGGGTCCGGGGCCAACGTCCTGACTTTC.

The CDR3 sequence is CASSFSGGPTGYTF. The DNA for the CDR3 is TGTGCCAGCAGTTTCTCAGGCGGGCCTACTGGCTACACCTTC. V usage is TRBV27 and J usage is TRBJ1-2; no firm D call. Trimming left V 3 bases short and J 7 bases short, with 15 bases between. The CDR3 runs to 14 residues. From germline, CDR1 is MNHEY and CDR2 SMNVEV (reference sequence).

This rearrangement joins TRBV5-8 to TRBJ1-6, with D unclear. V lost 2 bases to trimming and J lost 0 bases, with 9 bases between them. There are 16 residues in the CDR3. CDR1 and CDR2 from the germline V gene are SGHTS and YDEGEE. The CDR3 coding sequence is TGTGCCAGCAGCTTCCTAAGGAGCTCCTATAATTCACCCCTCCACTTT. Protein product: CASSFLRSSYNSPLHF. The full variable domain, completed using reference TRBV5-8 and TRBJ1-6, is EAGVTQSPTHLIKTRGQQATLRCSPISGHTSVYWYQQALGLGLQFLLWYDEGEERNRGNFPPRFSGRQFPNYSSELNVNALELEDSALYLCASSFLRSSYNSPLHFGNGTRLTVT.

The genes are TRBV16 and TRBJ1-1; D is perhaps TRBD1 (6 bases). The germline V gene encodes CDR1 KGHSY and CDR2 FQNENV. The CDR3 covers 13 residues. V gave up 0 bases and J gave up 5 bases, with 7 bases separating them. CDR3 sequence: CASSQSQGTEAFF. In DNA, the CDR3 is TGTGCCAGCAGCCAATCTCAGGGGACTGAAGCTTTCTTT.

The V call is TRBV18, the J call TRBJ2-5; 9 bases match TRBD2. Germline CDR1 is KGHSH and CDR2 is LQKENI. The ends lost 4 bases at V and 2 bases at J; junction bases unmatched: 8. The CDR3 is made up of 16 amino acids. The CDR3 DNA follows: TGTGCCAGCTCACTCGCGGCGGGGGGGACACAAGAGACCCAGTACTTC. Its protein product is CASSLAAGGTQETQYF.

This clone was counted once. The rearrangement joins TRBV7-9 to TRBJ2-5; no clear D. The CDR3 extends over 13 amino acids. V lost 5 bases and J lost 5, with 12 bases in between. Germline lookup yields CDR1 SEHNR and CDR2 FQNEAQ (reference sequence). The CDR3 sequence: CASSRVLLETQYF. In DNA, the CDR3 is TGTGCCAGCAGCCGGGTACTGCTGGAGACCCAGTACTTC. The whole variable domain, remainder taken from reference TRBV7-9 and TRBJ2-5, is DTGVSQNPRHKITKRGQNVTFRCDPISEHNRLYWYRQTLGQGPEFLTYFQNEAQLEKSRLLSDRFSAERPKGSFSTLEIQRTEQGDSAMYLCASSRVLLETQYFGPGTRLLVL.